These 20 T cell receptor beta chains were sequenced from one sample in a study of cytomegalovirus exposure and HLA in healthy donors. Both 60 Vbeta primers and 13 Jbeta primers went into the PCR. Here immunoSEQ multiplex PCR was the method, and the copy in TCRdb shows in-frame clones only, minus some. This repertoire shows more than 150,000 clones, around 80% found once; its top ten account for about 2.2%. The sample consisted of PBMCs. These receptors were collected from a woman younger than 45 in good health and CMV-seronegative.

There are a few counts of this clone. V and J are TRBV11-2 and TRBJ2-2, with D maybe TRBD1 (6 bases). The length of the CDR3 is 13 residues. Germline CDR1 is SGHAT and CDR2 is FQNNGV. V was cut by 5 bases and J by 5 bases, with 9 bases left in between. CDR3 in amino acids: CASSPTGTGELFF. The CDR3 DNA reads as TGTGCCAGCAGCCCAACAGGGACCGGGGAGCTGTTTTTT.

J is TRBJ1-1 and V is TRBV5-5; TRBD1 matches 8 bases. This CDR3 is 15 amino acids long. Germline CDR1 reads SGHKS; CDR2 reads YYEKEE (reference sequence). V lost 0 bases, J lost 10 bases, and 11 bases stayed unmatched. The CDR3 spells CASSLGAGGRRGAFF. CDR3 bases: TGTGCCAGCAGCTTGGGGGCAGGGGGCCGTCGGGGAGCTTTCTTT.

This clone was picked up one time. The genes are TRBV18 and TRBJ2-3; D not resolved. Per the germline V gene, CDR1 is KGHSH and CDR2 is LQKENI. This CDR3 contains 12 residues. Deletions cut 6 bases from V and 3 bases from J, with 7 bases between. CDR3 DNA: TGTGCCAGCTCGTCCGGGACAGATACGCAGTATTTT. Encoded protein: CASSSGTDTQYF.

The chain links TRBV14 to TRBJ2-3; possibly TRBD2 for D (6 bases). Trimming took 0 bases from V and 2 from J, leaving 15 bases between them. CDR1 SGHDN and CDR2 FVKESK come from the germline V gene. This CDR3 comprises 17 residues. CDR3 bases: TGTGCCAGCAGCCAAGAGGGCAGGGACTCCTACACAGATACGCAGTATTTT. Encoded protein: CASSQEGRDSYTDTQYF.

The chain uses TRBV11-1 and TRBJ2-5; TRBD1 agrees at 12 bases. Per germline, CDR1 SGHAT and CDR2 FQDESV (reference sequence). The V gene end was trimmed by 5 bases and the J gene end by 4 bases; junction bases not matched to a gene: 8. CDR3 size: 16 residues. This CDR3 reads CASSHSGQGALETQYF. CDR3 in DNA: TGTGCCAGCAGCCATTCGGGACAGGGGGCTTTAGAGACCCAGTACTTC.

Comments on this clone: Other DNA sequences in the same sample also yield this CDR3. This chain's CDR3 is CASSLAGGIVYEQYF. CDR3 nucleotides: TGTGCCAGCAGTTTAGCGGGGGGAATCGTCTACGAGCAGTACTTC. The chain uses TRBV27 and TRBJ2-7; 8 nucleotides match TRBD2. Per germline, CDR1 MNHEY and CDR2 SMNVEV (reference sequence). Germline trimming cut 2 bases from V and 3 bases from J; bases unmatched to any gene: 6. The length of the CDR3 is 15 residues.

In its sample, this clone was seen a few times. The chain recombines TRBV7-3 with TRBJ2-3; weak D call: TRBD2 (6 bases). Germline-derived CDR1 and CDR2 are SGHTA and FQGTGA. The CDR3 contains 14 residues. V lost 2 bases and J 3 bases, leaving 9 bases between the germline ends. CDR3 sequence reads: CASSLLGRTDTQYF. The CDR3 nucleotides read TGTGCCAGCAGCTTACTCGGGAGAACAGATACGCAGTATTTT.

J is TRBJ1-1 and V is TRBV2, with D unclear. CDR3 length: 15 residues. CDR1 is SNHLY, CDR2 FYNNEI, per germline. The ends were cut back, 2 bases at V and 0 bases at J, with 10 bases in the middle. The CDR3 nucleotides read TGTGCCAGCAGTGAAAGTCCGGGGATGAACACTGAAGCTTTCTTT. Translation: CASSESPGMNTEAFF.

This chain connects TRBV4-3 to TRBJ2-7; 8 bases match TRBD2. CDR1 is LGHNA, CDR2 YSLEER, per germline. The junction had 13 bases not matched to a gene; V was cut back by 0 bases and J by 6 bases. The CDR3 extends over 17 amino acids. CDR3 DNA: TGCGCCAGCAGCCAAGATCGGAGGAGCGGGAGTGCCGGCGAGCAGTACTTC. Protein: CASSQDRRSGSAGEQYF.

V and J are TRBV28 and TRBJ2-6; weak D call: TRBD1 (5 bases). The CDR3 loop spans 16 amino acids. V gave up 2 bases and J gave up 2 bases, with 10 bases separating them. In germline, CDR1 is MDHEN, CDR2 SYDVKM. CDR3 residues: CASSLGFRAGANVLTF. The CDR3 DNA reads TGTGCCAGCAGTTTAGGTTTCAGGGCTGGGGCCAACGTCCTGACTTTC.

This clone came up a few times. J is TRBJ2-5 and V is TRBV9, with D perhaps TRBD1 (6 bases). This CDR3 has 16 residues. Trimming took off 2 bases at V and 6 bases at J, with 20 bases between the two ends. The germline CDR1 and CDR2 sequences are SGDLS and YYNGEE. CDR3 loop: CASSVHPPQGRKTQYF. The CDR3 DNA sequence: TGTGCCAGCAGCGTCCACCCCCCACAGGGACGGAAGACCCAGTACTTC.

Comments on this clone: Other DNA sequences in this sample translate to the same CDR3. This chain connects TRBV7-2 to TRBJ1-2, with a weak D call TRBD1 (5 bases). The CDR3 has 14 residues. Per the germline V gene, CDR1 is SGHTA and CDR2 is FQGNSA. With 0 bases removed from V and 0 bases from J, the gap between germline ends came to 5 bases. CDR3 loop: CASSLAQANYGYTF. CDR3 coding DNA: TGTGCCAGCAGCTTAGCACAGGCTAACTATGGCTACACCTTC.

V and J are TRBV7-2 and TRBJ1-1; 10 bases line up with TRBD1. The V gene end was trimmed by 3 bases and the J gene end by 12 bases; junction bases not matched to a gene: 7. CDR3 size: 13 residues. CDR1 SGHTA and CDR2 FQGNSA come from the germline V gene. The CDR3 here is CASSFRQGASSFF. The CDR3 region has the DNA TGTGCCAGCAGCTTCCGACAGGGGGCAAGCTCTTTCTTT.

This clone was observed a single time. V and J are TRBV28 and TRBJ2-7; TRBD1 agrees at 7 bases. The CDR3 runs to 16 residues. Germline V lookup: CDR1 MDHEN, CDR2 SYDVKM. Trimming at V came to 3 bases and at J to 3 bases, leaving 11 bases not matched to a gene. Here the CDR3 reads CASSFLNLRTGYEQYF. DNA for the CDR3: TGTGCCAGCAGTTTCCTAAATCTCAGGACAGGCTACGAGCAGTACTTC.

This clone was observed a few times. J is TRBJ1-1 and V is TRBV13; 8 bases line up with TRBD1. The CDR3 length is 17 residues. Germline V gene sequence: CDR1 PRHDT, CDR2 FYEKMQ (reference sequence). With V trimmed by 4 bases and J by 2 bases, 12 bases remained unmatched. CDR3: CASSSYRGQDLNTEAFF. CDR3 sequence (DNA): TGTGCCAGCAGCTCCTACCGGGGACAGGACTTAAACACTGAAGCTTTCTTT. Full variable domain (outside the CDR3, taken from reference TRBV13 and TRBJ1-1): AAGVIQSPRHLIKEKRETATLKCYPIPRHDTVYWYQQGPGQDPQFLISFYEKMQSDKGSIPDRFSAQQFSDYHSELNMSSLELGDSALYFCASSSYRGQDLNTEAFFGQGTRLTVV.

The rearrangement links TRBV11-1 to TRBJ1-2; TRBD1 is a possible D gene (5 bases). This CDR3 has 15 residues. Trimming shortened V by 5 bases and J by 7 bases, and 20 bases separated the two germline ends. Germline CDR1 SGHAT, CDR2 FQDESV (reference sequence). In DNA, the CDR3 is TGTGCCAGCAGCCAGACCCAGGGAGGGAAGAGTGGCTACACCTTC. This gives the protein CASSQTQGGKSGYTF.

The CDR3 spells CASSTDRRGSYEQYF. DNA for the CDR3: TGTGCCAGCAGTACCGATCGGCGGGGCTCCTACGAGCAGTACTTC. This chain uses TRBV6-5 with TRBJ2-7, with D perhaps TRBD2 (6 bases). This CDR3 has 15 residues. Trimming stripped 5 bases from V and 0 bases from J, with 14 bases between. The germline V gene encodes CDR1 MNHEY and CDR2 SVGAGI.

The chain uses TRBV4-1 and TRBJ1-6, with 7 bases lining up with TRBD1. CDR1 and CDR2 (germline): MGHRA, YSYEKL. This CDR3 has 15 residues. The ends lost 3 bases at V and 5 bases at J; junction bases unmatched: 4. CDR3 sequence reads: CASSQKTGNNSPLHF. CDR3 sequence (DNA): TGCGCCAGCAGCCAGAAGACAGGGAATAATTCACCCCTCCACTTT.

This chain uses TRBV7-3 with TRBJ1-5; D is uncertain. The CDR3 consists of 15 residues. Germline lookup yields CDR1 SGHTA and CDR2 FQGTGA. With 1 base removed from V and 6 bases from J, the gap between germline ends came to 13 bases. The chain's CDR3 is CASSLKSIVVQPQHF. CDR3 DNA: TGTGCCAGCAGCTTAAAAAGCATAGTTGTTCAGCCCCAGCATTTT.

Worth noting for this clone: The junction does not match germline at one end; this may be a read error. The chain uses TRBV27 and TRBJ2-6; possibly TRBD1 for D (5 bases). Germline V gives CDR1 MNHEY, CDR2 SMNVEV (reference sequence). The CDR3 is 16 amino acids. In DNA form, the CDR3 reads TGTGCCAGCAGTTTGAGACCAATAACTGGGGCCAACGGCCTGACTTTC. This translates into CASSLRPITGANGLTF.